In this sample, the clone carrying this T cell receptor (beta chain) turned up a few times. Its antigen remains unidentified. Using its own MiXCR run on the reads, TCRdb lists one record per CDR3 protein. The sample lists approximately 750,000 distinct CDR3 sequences; under 40% were seen once. This entry is derived from a study of T cell repertoires in cytomegalovirus infection. Study outcomes and limitations: It was HLA-C-restricted CMV-specific TCR beta clonotypes that dominated the response ex vivo.

Sequenced input: PBMCs. This receptor was taken from a human donor in good health (CMV status not recorded). Some clones in this sample may be carry-over from other donors' samples.

CDR3 in DNA: TGTGCCAGCAGTATCGCCCAGGGGGCGAGAAGCAATCAGCCCCAGCATTTT. It encodes CASSIAQGARSNQPQHF. The rearrangement links TRBV12-3 or TRBV12-4 to TRBJ1-5; 8 nucleotides agree with TRBD1. With V trimmed by 5 bases and J by 1 base, 10 bases remained unmatched. The CDR3 spans 17 residues.